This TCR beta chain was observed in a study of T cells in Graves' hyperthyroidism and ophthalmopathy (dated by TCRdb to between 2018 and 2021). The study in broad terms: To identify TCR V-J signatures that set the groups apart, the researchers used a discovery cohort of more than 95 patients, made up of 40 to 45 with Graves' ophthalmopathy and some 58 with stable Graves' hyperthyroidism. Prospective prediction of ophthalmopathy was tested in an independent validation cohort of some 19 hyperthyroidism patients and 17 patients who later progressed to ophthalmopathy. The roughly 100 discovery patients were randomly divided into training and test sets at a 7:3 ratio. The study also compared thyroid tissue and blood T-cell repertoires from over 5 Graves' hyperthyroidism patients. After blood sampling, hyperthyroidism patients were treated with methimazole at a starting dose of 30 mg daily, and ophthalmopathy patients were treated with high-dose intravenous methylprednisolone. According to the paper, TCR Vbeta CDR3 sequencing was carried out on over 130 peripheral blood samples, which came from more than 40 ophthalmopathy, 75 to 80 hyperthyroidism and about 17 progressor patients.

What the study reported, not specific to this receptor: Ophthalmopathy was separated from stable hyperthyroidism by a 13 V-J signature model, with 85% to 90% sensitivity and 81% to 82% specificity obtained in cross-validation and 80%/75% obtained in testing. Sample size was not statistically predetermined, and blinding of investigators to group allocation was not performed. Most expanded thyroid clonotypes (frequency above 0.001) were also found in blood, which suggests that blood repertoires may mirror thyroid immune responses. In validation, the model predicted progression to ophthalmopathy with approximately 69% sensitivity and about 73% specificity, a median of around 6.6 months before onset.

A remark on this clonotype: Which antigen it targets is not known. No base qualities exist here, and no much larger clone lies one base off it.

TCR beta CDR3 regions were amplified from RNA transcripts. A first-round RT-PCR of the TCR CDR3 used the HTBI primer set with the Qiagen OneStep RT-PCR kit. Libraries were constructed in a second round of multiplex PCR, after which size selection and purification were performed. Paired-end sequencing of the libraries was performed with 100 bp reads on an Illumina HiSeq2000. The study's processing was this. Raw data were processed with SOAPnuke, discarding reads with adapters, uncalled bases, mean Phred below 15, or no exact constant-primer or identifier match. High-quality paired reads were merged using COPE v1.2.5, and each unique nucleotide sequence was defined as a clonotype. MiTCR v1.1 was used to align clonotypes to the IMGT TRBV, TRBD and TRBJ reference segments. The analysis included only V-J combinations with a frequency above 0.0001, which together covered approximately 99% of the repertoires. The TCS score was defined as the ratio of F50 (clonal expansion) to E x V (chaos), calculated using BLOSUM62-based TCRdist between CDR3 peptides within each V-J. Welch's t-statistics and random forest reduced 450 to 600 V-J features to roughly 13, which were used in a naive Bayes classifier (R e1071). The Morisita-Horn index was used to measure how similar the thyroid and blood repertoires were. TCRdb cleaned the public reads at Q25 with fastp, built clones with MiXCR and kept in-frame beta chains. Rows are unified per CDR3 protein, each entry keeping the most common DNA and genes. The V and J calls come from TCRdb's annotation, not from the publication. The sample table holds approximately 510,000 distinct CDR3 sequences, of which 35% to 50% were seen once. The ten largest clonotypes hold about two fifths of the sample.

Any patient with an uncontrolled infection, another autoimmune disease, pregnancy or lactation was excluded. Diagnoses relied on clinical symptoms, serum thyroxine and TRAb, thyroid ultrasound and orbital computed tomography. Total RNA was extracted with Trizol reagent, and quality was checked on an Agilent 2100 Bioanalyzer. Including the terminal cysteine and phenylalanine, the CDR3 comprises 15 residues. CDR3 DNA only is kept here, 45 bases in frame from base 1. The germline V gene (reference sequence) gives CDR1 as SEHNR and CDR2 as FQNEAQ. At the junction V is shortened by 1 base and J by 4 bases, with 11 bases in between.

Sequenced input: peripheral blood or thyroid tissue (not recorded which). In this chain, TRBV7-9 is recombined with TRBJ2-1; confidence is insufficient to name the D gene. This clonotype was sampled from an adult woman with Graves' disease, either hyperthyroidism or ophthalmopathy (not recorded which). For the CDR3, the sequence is CASSLGELPYNEQFF. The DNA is TGTGCCAGCAGCTTAGGGGAATTACCATACAATGAGCAGTTCTTC. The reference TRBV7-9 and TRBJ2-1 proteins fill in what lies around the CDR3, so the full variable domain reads DTGVSQNPRHKITKRGQNVTFRCDPISEHNRLYWYRQTLGQGPEFLTYFQNEAQLEKSRLLSDRFSAERPKGSFSTLEIQRTEQGDSAMYLCASSLGELPYNEQFFGPGTRLTVL.